This TCR beta chain appears in the sequencing data of a study of T-cell memory formation after mild COVID-19. With 6 bases removed from V and 0 bases from J, the gap between germline ends came to 14 bases. This CDR3 contains 15 residues. The V gene's germline CDR1 is LGHDT and CDR2 YNNKEL (reference sequence). TCRdb re-analysed the 5' RACE reads in MiXCR, keeping a single row per CDR3 protein. The sample consists of 260,000 or so distinct CDR3 sequences, 16% of them appearing once. To note about this clonotype: Antigen specificity is unknown.

Findings and limits, study-wide: The finding that pre-infection memory included some responding clones suggested that cross-reactive memory joined.

This receptor was identified in a young man who had mild COVID-19 (a few samples of this study predate the infection). Cell type and time point are not known. Specimen: PBMCs or a T cell subset sorted from them (not recorded which). This sequence joins TRBV3-1 and TRBJ1-1, with D possibly being TRBD1 (5 bases). Here the CDR3 DNA reads TGTGCCAGCAGTCACAGGTCGCCTCTGAACACTGAAGCTTTCTTT. Translation gives CASSHRSPLNTEAFF.